Reported below is one TCR beta chain. What it binds is unknown. Sequencing used cDNA as its template, made by extracting RNA and reverse transcribing it. Profiling relied on immunoSEQ multiplex PCR, and the TCRdb table lists in-frame clones only, not all of them. The sample yields 160,000 or so clones, around half seen once. This specimen belongs to a study of CD8+ T cells in alopecia areata. The V and J ends lost 2 bases and 1 base respectively, with 9 bases between them. The germline gives CDR1 WSHSY, CDR2 SAAADI. The CDR3 sequence is 15 residues long. Broader study findings: Normal skin contains resident alphabeta T cells, and these are also sequenced in scalp samples.

Lesional scalp punch biopsies and peripheral blood came from alopecia areata patients. The TCR was taken from a human donor with alopecia areata. The gene calls are TRBV10-2 and TRBJ2-1; D is ambiguous. The source was CD8+ T cells sorted from blood, collected at week 0. DNA of the CDR3: TGCGCCAGCAGTGAGGACGTGTTATCCTACAATGAGCAGTTCTTC. It specifies CASSEDVLSYNEQFF.